Following are 19 T cell receptor beta chains from one sample sequenced in a study of T-cell reconstitution after alpha-beta-depleted transplantation in children (dated by TCRdb to the mid-2010s). Libraries were constructed by PCR. TCRdb shows the sequencer as Illumina HiSeq 2500. TCR libraries were prepared with molecular barcoding, using unique molecular identifiers to normalize TCRbeta repertoire quantification. TCRdb handled the public reads itself, with Q25 trimming in fastp and clone calling in MiXCR, and kept productive beta chains. Each record represents a unique CDR3 protein, reported with the most common genes and DNA among its rows. This sample is represented by approximately 500,000 distinct CDR3 sequences; about 10% of them were singletons. Together, the top ten hold 2% of the sample. In light of the paper, this sample's treatment or condition label describes: allogeneic hematopoietic cell transplantation with graft depleted of TCRalphabeta T cells and CD19 B cells.

The input for sequencing was PBMCs, taken before TCRalphabeta/CD19-depleted stem cell transplant. These receptors originate from a child aged 2-15 years with inherited bone marrow failure, due to receive a stem cell transplant.

The rearrangement joins TRBV27 to TRBJ2-7; no definite D call. V lost 5 bases and J lost 6, with 17 bases in between. Germline V CDR1 and CDR2: MNHEY, SMNVEV (reference sequence). The length of the CDR3 is 14 residues. CDR3 sequence (DNA): TGTGCCAGCAGTCCCACATTCCCGATGGGCGAGCAGTACTTC. Residues: CASSPTFPMGEQYF.

This clonotype was detected many times. This chain uses TRBV12-3 or TRBV12-4 with TRBJ1-1; TRBD1 matches 7 bases. The junction had 12 bases not matched to a gene; V was cut back by 5 bases and J by 0 bases. CDR3 length: 17 amino acids. The CDR3 reads CASSRGGTARMNTEAFF. The DNA of the CDR3 is TGTGCCAGCAGTCGTGGGGGGACAGCCCGTATGAACACTGAAGCTTTCTTT.

This clonotype was recorded many times. The V gene is TRBV20-1, the J gene TRBJ2-1; 9 bases agree with TRBD1. CDR1 and CDR2 (germline): DFQATT, SNEGSKA (reference sequence). Germline trimming cut 6 bases from V and 6 bases from J; bases unmatched to any gene: 9. The length of the CDR3 is 14 residues. CDR3 loop: CSAHGQGLGNEQFF. The CDR3 DNA reads TGCAGTGCCCATGGACAGGGGCTCGGCAATGAGCAGTTCTTC.

The CDR3 nucleotides read TGCGCCAGCAGCCAAGGACAGTCCTATAATTCACCCCTCCACTTT. Its protein is CASSQGQSYNSPLHF. The chain carries TRBV4-1 and TRBJ1-6, with D possibly being TRBD1 (5 bases). V lost 1 base and J lost 1, with 5 bases in between. CDR3 length: 15 amino acids. CDR1 MGHRA and CDR2 YSYEKL come from the germline V gene.

This clonotype came up many times. The chain joins TRBV27 to TRBJ1-6; D not certain. CDR3 length: 14 amino acids. V was clipped by 2 bases and J by 10 bases, with 12 bases between them. From germline, CDR1 is MNHEY and CDR2 SMNVEV (reference sequence). CDR3 region: CASSLNGGGSPLHF. The CDR3 DNA sequence: TGTGCCAGCAGTTTAAACGGAGGAGGGTCACCCCTCCACTTT.

This clonotype was observed many times. This sequence joins TRBV7-9 and TRBJ2-1, with D possibly being TRBD2 (6 bases). The length of the CDR3 is 14 residues. Germline values: CDR1 SEHNR, CDR2 FQNEAQ (reference sequence). The V and J ends lost 6 bases and 0 bases respectively, with 9 bases between them. As DNA, the CDR3 is TGTGCCAGCAGAGTAGCGGTCTCCTACAATGAGCAGTTCTTC. It specifies CASRVAVSYNEQFF.

This clonotype was found a few times. The chain combines TRBV6-1 with TRBJ2-7; 9 positions agree with TRBD2. V gave up 6 bases and J gave up 4 bases; unmatched junction bases: 19. Germline V CDR1 and CDR2: MNHNS, SASEGT. The CDR3 extends over 18 amino acids. CDR3 sequence reads: CASRARSSGNGLSYEQYF. In DNA, the CDR3 is TGTGCCAGCAGGGCACGGTCTAGCGGGAACGGCTTATCATACGAGCAGTACTTC.

This clonotype was detected a few times. This chain joins TRBV11-2 and TRBJ2-2; TRBD2 aligns across 8 bases. The germline gives CDR1 SGHAT, CDR2 FQNNGV. The CDR3 is 18 amino acids. V lost 6 bases and J lost 4; bases outside the gene matches: 16. CDR3 region: CASRTHGGTGGPTGELFF. CDR3 bases: TGTGCCAGCAGAACACACGGGGGAACGGGAGGGCCCACCGGGGAGCTGTTTTTT.

This clonotype was counted only a few times. CDR3: CSASAAGGTQYF. DNA of the CDR3: TGCAGTGCTAGTGCGGCGGGCGGGACCCAGTACTTC. The chain couples TRBV20-1 to TRBJ2-5; tentatively, D is TRBD2 (5 bases). The CDR3 consists of 12 residues. Trimming removed 3 bases at V and 7 bases at J, with 12 bases between. The germline V gene has CDR1 DFQATT and CDR2 SNEGSKA (reference sequence).

The chain combines TRBV4-3 with TRBJ2-1, with 7 bases aligning to TRBD2. Trimming took 1 base from V and 6 from J; bases not matched to a gene: 3. This CDR3 contains 14 residues. Germline CDR1 is LGHNA and CDR2 is YSLEER. The CDR3 DNA sequence: TGCGCCAGCAGCCAAGGGACTAGTTCCAATGAGCAGTTCTTC. Its translation: CASSQGTSSNEQFF.

This clonotype was seen at least ten times. The chain couples TRBV15 to TRBJ2-7; 7 bases match TRBD1. Germline V gene sequence: CDR1 LNHNV, CDR2 YYDKDF (reference sequence). V lost 5 bases to trimming and J lost 5 bases; unmatched junction nucleotides: 12. CDR3 size: 15 residues. The CDR3 nucleotides read TGTGCCACCAGCGTCGCCGGGACAGATCTCGACGAGCAGTACTTC. Its translation: CATSVAGTDLDEQYF.

This clonotype was counted at least ten times. The J gene is TRBJ2-2, the V gene TRBV28; 8 bases match TRBD1. After removal of 3 bases from V and 6 bases from J, the junction contained 18 bases not matched to a gene. This CDR3 is built from 19 residues. CDR1 and CDR2 (germline): MDHEN, SYDVKM. CDR3 coding DNA: TGTGCCAGCAGTTTCCTTTCATCTCGACAGGGGAAAGGGCCCGGGGAGCTGTTTTTT. Translation gives CASSFLSSRQGKGPGELFF.

There are many counts of this clonotype. The chain couples TRBV5-1 to TRBJ2-3; D gene uncertain. Germline-derived CDR1 and CDR2 are SGHRS and YFSETQ. Deletions cut 10 bases from V and 2 bases from J, with 23 bases between. The CDR3 consists of 16 residues. In DNA form, the CDR3 reads TGCGCCTCCTCGGGCGGCCTCTTATCCCACACAGATACGCAGTATTTT. It specifies CASSGGLLSHTDTQYF.

At least ten counts were recorded for this clonotype. This chain joins TRBV6-2 or TRBV6-3 and TRBJ2-3; 9 positions agree with TRBD2. In germline, CDR1 is MNHEY, CDR2 SVGEGT. V was pared by 2 bases and J by 3 bases, with 9 bases of the junction left unmatched. The CDR3 runs to 17 residues. CDR3 loop: CASSYDEREVGTDTQYF. CDR3 DNA sequence: TGTGCCAGCAGTTACGACGAGCGGGAGGTTGGGACAGATACGCAGTATTTT.

This clonotype was recorded at least ten times. This chain uses TRBV20-1 with TRBJ2-1, with D perhaps being TRBD1 or TRBD2 (5 bases each). Trimming took 5 bases from V and 10 from J, leaving 9 bases between them. Per germline, CDR1 DFQATT and CDR2 SNEGSKA (reference sequence). The CDR3 has 10 residues. The CDR3 DNA is TGCAGTGCTGCCGGGACGGAGCAGTTCTTC. It translates to CSAAGTEQFF.

This clonotype has ten or more counts. In DNA, the CDR3 is TGTGCCACCAGCAGTTACAGGGAGACCGGGGAGCTGTTTTTT. It yields the protein CATSSYRETGELFF. This chain uses TRBV15 with TRBJ2-2; D perhaps matches TRBD1 (6 bases). The CDR3 is 14 residues long. The germline CDR1 and CDR2 sequences are LNHNV and YYDKDF (reference sequence). Trimming shortened V by 3 bases and J by 5 bases, and 10 bases separated the two germline ends. The full variable domain, rest sourced from reference TRBV15 and TRBJ2-2, is DAMVIQNPRYQVTQFGKPVTLSCSQTLNHNVMYWYQQKSSQAPKLLFHYYDKDFNNEADTPDNFQSRRPNTSFCFLDIRSPGLGDTAMYLCATSSYRETGELFFGEGSRLTVL.

In this sample, this clonotype turned up many times. This chain links TRBV2 with TRBJ1-4, with D possibly TRBD1 on 5 matching bases. CDR1 and CDR2 from the germline V gene are SNHLY and FYNNEI. The CDR3 has 18 amino acids. Trimming took 2 bases from V and 3 from J, leaving 19 bases between them. This chain's CDR3 is CASSESRRAGLSNEKLFF. CDR3 nucleotides: TGTGCCAGCAGTGAATCCCGCAGGGCGGGTTTATCTAATGAAAAACTGTTTTTT.

This clonotype was counted many times. This chain joins TRBV20-1 and TRBJ2-4; TRBD2 aligns across 10 bases. Germline loops: CDR1 DFQATT, CDR2 SNEGSKA (reference sequence). The CDR3 loop spans 15 amino acids. V was pared by 2 bases and J by 8 bases, with 9 bases of the junction left unmatched. The CDR3 spells CSARTATSGLDIQYF. The CDR3 DNA sequence: TGCAGTGCTAGAACCGCGACTAGCGGGTTGGACATTCAGTACTTC.

The chain couples TRBV18 to TRBJ2-1; TRBD2 matches 9 bases. V shed 8 bases and J 4 bases; nucleotides not matched to a gene: 18. In germline, CDR1 is KGHSH, CDR2 LQKENI. The CDR3 spans 18 residues. In DNA form, the CDR3 reads TGTGCCAGCGTACCCTCTGCGGGAGGGCTCCGTTATTACAATGAGCAGTTCTTC. This sequence encodes CASVPSAGGLRYYNEQFF.